Sequencing of this T cell receptor (beta chain) was carried out in a study of T cell repertoires in cytomegalovirus infection. Study summary: The authors relied on CMV epitopes, both recently identified HLA-C-restricted and well-studied HLA-B-restricted. Public TCR beta signatures marked donors with CMV infection and the matching HLA. General study results and limits: CMV-specific TCR beta clonotypes restricted by HLA-C were the ones dominating the ex vivo response. Accumulated public TCR beta family frequency recognized individuals carrying CMV together with the relevant HLA.

TCRdb called the reads again in MiXCR, with one record for every CDR3 protein. Of about 360,000 distinct CDR3 sequences in the sample, about 34% were seen once. The ends were cut back, 7 bases at V and 3 bases at J, with 16 bases in the middle. CDR3 length: 15 amino acids. For this clonotype: Its antigen is unknown.

The source was cultured PBMCs, collected from culture after CMV antigen stimulation. The J gene is TRBJ1-3, the V gene TRBV12-3 or TRBV12-4, with D uncertain. This clonotype was obtained from a human donor in good health (CMV status not recorded). Some clones in this sample may be carry-over from other donors' samples. The CDR3 nucleotides read TGTGCCAGCACCTCCGGGAGCCGCTTTGGAAACACCATATATTTT. Amino acids: CASTSGSRFGNTIYF.